The entry below describes one TCR beta chain. The CDR3 spans 17 residues. Germline CDR1 and CDR2: SNHLY and FYNNEI. V lost 10 bases, J lost 2 bases, and 20 bases stayed unmatched. The data were obtained in a study of T cell changes during pregnancy in multiple sclerosis. The assay was immunoSEQ multiplex PCR, and TCRdb's table has in-frame clones only and misses some. The sample lists roughly 56,000 clones, approximately 85% occurring once. The specimen was peripheral blood, collected in the first trimester of pregnancy. The clonotype comes from a female donor with multiple sclerosis, enrolled in a pregnancy study. This chain joins TRBV2 and TRBJ2-7, with 7 bases identical to TRBD2. The CDR3 nucleotides are TGTGCCACTACGGTCCGGGGGGTTGGAAAAATGCCCTACGAGCAGTACTTC. It is translated as CATTVRGVGKMPYEQYF. Filled out from reference TRBV2 and TRBJ2-7, the complete variable domain reads EPEVTQTPSHQVTQMGQEVILRCVPISNHLYFYWYRQILGQKVEFLVSFYNNEISEKSEIFDDQFSVERPDGSNFTLKIRSTKLEDSAMYFCATTVRGVGKMPYEQYFGPGTRLTVT.